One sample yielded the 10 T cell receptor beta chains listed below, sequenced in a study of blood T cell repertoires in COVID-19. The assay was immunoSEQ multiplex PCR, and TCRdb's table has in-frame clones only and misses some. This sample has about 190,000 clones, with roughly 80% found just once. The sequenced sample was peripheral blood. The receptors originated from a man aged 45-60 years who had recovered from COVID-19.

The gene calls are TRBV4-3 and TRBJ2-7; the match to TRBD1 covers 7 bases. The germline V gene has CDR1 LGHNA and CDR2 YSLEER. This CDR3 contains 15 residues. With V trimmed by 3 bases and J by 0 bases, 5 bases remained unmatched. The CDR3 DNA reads TGCGCCAGCAGCCAGGCGAGACAGGGCTCCTACGAGCAGTACTTC. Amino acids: CASSQARQGSYEQYF.

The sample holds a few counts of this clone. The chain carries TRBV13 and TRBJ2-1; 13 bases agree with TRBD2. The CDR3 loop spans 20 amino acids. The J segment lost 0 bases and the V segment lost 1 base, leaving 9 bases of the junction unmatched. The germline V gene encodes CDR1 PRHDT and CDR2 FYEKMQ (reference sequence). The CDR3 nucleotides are TGTGCCAGCAGCTTAGAAGTATGGACTAGCGGGAGCCGCTCCTACAATGAGCAGTTCTTC. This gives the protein CASSLEVWTSGSRSYNEQFF.

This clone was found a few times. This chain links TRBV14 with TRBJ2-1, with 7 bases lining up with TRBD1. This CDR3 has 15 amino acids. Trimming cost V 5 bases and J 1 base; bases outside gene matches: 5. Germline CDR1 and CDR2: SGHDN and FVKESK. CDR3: CASSYRQGSYNEQFF. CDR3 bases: TGTGCCAGCAGCTACCGACAGGGTTCCTACAATGAGCAGTTCTTC.

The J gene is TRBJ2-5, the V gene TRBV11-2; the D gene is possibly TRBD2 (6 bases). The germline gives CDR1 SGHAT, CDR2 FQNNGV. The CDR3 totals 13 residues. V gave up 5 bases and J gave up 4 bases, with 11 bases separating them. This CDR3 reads CASSPEGGETQYF. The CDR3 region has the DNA TGTGCCAGCAGCCCAGAGGGAGGAGAGACCCAGTACTTC.

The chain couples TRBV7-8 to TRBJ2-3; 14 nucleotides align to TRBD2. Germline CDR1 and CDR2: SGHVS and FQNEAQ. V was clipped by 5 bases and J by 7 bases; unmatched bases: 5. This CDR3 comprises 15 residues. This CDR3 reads CASSLGTSGSHTQYF. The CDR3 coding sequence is TGTGCCAGCAGCCTGGGGACTAGCGGGAGTCATACGCAGTATTTT.

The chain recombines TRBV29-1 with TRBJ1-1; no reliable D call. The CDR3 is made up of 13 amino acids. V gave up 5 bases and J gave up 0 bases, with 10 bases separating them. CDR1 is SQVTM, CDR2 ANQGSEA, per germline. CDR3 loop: CSVSWELNTEAFF. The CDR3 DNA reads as TGCAGCGTTTCATGGGAGTTGAACACTGAAGCTTTCTTT.

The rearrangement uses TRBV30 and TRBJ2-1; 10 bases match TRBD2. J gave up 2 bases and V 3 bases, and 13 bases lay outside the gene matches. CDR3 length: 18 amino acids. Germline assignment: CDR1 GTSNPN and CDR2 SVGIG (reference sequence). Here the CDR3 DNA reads TGTGCCTGGAGCCAACTTGTACTAGCGGGACTCGCCTACAATGAGCAGTTCTTC. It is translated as CAWSQLVLAGLAYNEQFF.

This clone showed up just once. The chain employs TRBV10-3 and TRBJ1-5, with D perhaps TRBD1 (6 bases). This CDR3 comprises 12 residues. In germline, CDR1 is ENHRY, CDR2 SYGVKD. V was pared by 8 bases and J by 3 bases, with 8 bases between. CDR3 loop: CAIGQNNQPQHF. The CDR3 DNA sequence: TGTGCCATCGGACAGAACAATCAGCCCCAGCATTTT.

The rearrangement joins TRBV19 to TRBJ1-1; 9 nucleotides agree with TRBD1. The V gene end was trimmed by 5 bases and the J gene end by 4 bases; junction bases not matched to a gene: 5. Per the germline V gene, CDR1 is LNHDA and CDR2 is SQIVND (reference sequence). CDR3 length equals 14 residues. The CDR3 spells CASSGGQGSTEAFF. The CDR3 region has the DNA TGTGCCAGTAGTGGGGGACAGGGAAGCACTGAAGCTTTCTTT.

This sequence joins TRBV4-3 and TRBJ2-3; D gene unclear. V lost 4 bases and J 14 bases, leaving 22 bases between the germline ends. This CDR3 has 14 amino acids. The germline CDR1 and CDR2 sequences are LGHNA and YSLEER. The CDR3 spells CASSPTTGVDNPYF. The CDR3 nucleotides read TGCGCCAGCAGCCCCACGACTGGAGTCGATAATCCGTATTTT.